Listed here are 29 T cell receptor beta chains from one sample, sequenced in a study of blood T cell repertoires in COVID-19. Data came from immunoSEQ multiplex PCR; TCRdb stores just in-frame clones and leaves some out. The repertoire consists of 200,000 or so clones, with less than 85% occurring once and the leading ten covering under 2%. Sequenced sample: PBMCs or T cells enriched from blood (not recorded which). The receptors derive from a man aged 55 to 70 who had recovered from COVID-19.

This rearrangement joins TRBV2 to TRBJ1-4; D uncertain. V was clipped by 4 bases and J by 3 bases, with 6 bases between them. The CDR3 runs to 13 residues. Germline CDR1 and CDR2: SNHLY and FYNNEI. The CDR3 DNA sequence: TGTGCCAGCAGTGTCGGAGCTAATGAAAAACTGTTTTTT. It specifies CASSVGANEKLFF.

This chain uses TRBV4-3 with TRBJ1-3, with D uncertain. The V end lost 1 base, the J end lost 1 base, and 11 bases lay between the germline ends. Germline V gene data show CDR1 as LGHNA and CDR2 as YSLEER. The CDR3 spans 16 residues. The CDR3 loop reads CASSQGGEMSGNTIYF. Here the CDR3 DNA reads TGCGCCAGCAGCCAAGGGGGAGAGATGTCTGGAAACACCATATATTTT.

The rearrangement joins TRBV6-5 to TRBJ1-2, with TRBD1 matching over 9 bases. V lost 6 bases to trimming and J lost 6 bases; unmatched junction nucleotides: 8. This CDR3 comprises 14 residues. Germline CDR1 and CDR2: MNHEY and SVGAGI. The CDR3 nucleotides read TGTGCCAGCAGGATTCCCGGGACAGGGAATGGCTACACCTTC. This sequence encodes CASRIPGTGNGYTF.

On this clone: The junction departs from germline at one end; a sequencing error may be responsible. The sample holds other DNA sequences that translate to the same CDR3. The J gene is TRBJ1-5, the V gene TRBV11-3; 7 bases are a match to TRBD1. Germline V gene data show CDR1 as SGHNT and CDR2 as YENEEA. CDR3 length: 14 residues. DNA of the CDR3: TGTGCCAGCAGCTTAGGAGGGGGCAACCAGCCCCAGCATTTT. Its translation is CASSLGGGNQPQHF.

This rearrangement joins TRBV20-1 to TRBJ1-5; 9 bases align to TRBD1. This CDR3 is 19 amino acids long. V lost 3 bases, J lost 0 bases, and 15 bases stayed unmatched. Germline assignment: CDR1 DFQATT and CDR2 SNEGSKA (reference sequence). The CDR3 loop is CSASPAPGQGRNSNQPQHF. CDR3 DNA: TGCAGTGCTAGTCCCGCCCCGGGACAGGGAAGGAATAGCAATCAGCCCCAGCATTTT.

This clone was seen only once. This sequence joins TRBV24-1 and TRBJ1-5; D perhaps matches TRBD1 (6 bases). Germline V gives CDR1 KGHDR, CDR2 SFDVKD. Trimming shortened V by 3 bases and J by 6 bases, and 11 bases separated the two germline ends. CDR3 size: 14 residues. The CDR3 is CATSDPGQSQPQHF. For the CDR3, the DNA is TGTGCCACCAGTGATCCTGGACAGAGTCAGCCCCAGCATTTT.

The CDR3 DNA is TGTGCCAGCAGTGAAGGAGGGTTGGGTAGCCACTGGCCCCAGCATTTT. Its protein product is CASSEGGLGSHWPQHF. This sequence joins TRBV25-1 and TRBJ1-5; D not certain. This CDR3 region has 16 residues. Germline assignment: CDR1 MGHDK and CDR2 SYGVNS. The germline V and J ends were trimmed by 2 bases and 9 bases, with 20 bases remaining between them.

The rearrangement uses TRBV5-1 and TRBJ1-2; D uncertain. Germline-derived CDR1 and CDR2 are SGHRS and YFSETQ. V was trimmed by 0 bases and J by 8 bases, leaving 11 bases between them. This CDR3 contains 13 residues. Written as DNA, the CDR3 is TGCGCCAGCAGCTTGGAGCAGGTAAAAGGCTACACCTTC. It translates to CASSLEQVKGYTF.

The rearrangement joins TRBV5-1 to TRBJ2-1; D is unclear. Per the germline V gene, CDR1 is SGHRS and CDR2 is YFSETQ. The CDR3 extends over 16 amino acids. V was clipped by 4 bases and J by 0 bases, with 14 bases between them. This CDR3 reads CASSLTTPSSYNEQFF. CDR3 DNA: TGCGCCAGCAGCCTGACGACTCCGAGCTCCTACAATGAGCAGTTCTTC.

The chain links TRBV5-1 to TRBJ1-2; the D gene is possibly TRBD1 (5 bases). This CDR3 comprises 14 residues. V gave up 0 bases and J gave up 8 bases, with 14 bases separating them. Germline CDR1 reads SGHRS; CDR2 reads YFSETQ. In nucleotides, the CDR3 is TGCGCCAGCAGCTTGGGGGCAGGGCTAGAGGGCTACACCTTC. This gives the protein CASSLGAGLEGYTF.

This clone was picked up one time. CDR3 DNA sequence: TGCGCCAGCAGCCCCTATACAGACTCTGGAAACACCATATATTTT. Protein sequence: CASSPYTDSGNTIYF. The V and J genes are TRBV5-1 and TRBJ1-3; D ambiguous. Looked up from germline, CDR1 is SGHRS and CDR2 is YFSETQ. V dropped 4 bases and J dropped 0 bases, with 11 bases sitting between them. The CDR3 covers 15 residues. Full variable domain (missing parts from reference TRBV5-1 and TRBJ1-3): KAGVTQTPRYLIKTRGQQVTLSCSPISGHRSVSWYQQTPGQGLQFLFEYFSETQRNKGNFPGRFSGRQFSNSRSEMNVSTLELGDSALYLCASSPYTDSGNTIYFGEGSWLTVV.

V and J are TRBV19 and TRBJ1-5; D gene uncertain. The CDR3 is 14 residues long. V lost 0 bases to trimming and J lost 1 base, with 4 bases between them. CDR1 is LNHDA and CDR2 is SQIVND in the germline V gene (reference sequence). The CDR3 DNA reads as TGTGCCAGTAGTATAGAACAGAGCAATCAGCCCCAGCATTTT. Its protein product is CASSIEQSNQPQHF. Drawing the rest from reference TRBV19 and TRBJ1-5, the complete variable domain is DGGITQSPKYLFRKEGQNVTLSCEQNLNHDAMYWYRQDPGQGLRLIYYSQIVNDFQKGDIAEGYSVSREKKESFPLTVTSAQKNPTAFYLCASSIEQSNQPQHFGDGTRLSIL.

This clone has a single count. This sequence joins TRBV19 and TRBJ1-3, with D possibly being TRBD1 (5 bases). The CDR3 has 14 amino acids. Deletions cut 5 bases from V and 0 bases from J, with 8 bases between. The germline V gene encodes CDR1 LNHDA and CDR2 SQIVND (reference sequence). The CDR3 is CASSPTGSGNTIYF. CDR3 sequence (DNA): TGTGCCAGTAGTCCAACAGGCTCTGGAAACACCATATATTTT.

V is TRBV5-4 and J is TRBJ2-1; 9 nucleotides agree with TRBD2. There are 16 residues in the CDR3. Germline trimming cut 4 bases from V and 5 bases from J; bases unmatched to any gene: 10. CDR1 and CDR2 (germline): SGHNT, YYREEE (reference sequence). The CDR3 protein is CASSPPQRGANNEQFF. CDR3 DNA: TGTGCCAGCAGCCCGCCCCAGCGGGGGGCCAACAATGAGCAGTTCTTC. The full variable domain, completed using reference TRBV5-4 and TRBJ2-1, is ETGVTQSPTHLIKTRGQQVTLRCSSQSGHNTVSWYQQALGQGPQFIFQYYREEENGRGNFPPRFSGLQFPNYSSELNVNALELDDSALYLCASSPPQRGANNEQFFGPGTRLTVL.

This sequence joins TRBV7-2 and TRBJ2-7; 9 bases match TRBD1. The germline CDR1 and CDR2 sequences are SGHTA and FQGNSA. Losses at the gene ends were 5 bases for V and 3 bases for J; bases not matched to a gene: 8. There are 15 residues in the CDR3. This chain's CDR3 is CASSKRTGDNYEQYF. The CDR3 nucleotides are TGTGCCAGCAGCAAACGGACAGGGGATAACTACGAGCAGTACTTC.

This rearrangement joins TRBV5-5 to TRBJ2-5, with D maybe TRBD2 (6 bases). V shed 7 bases and J shed 2 bases, with 12 bases lying between them. CDR1 and CDR2 (germline): SGHKS, YYEKEE (reference sequence). The CDR3 has 13 residues. Written as DNA, the CDR3 is TGTGCCAGCTCTTCTGGGGGGCAAGAGACCCAGTACTTC. It codes for CASSSGGQETQYF.

The chain couples TRBV10-2 to TRBJ1-1; possible D gene TRBD1, 5 bases. CDR1 WSHSY and CDR2 SAAADI come from the germline V gene. The CDR3 totals 13 residues. Trimming removed 0 bases from V and 3 bases from J, with 5 bases in between. The CDR3 DNA sequence: TGCGCCAGCAGTGAGTCGACAGACACTGAAGCTTTCTTT. It is translated as CASSESTDTEAFF.

This clone was counted once. The chain links TRBV4-2 to TRBJ1-2; 8 bases match TRBD1. Losses at the gene ends were 3 bases for V and 0 bases for J; bases not matched to a gene: 9. The CDR3 consists of 17 residues. Per the germline V gene, CDR1 is LGHNA and CDR2 is YNFKEQ. DNA for the CDR3: TGTGCCAGCAGCCACCCCGGACAGGGCATGGCTAACTATGGCTACACCTTC. Translating it yields CASSHPGQGMANYGYTF.

The chain is built from TRBV21-1 and TRBJ2-7; the table's D call, TRBD1, was not checked against the DNA. TRBV21-1 is a pseudogene locus. The CDR3 spans 13 residues. The CDR3 nucleotides are TGTGCCAGCAAACAAGGGGCTGGGTACGAGCAGTACTTC. Translating gives CASKQGAGYEQYF.

This chain links TRBV5-1 with TRBJ1-1; the D gene is possibly TRBD1 (5 bases). There are 15 residues in the CDR3. The germline V gene encodes CDR1 SGHRS and CDR2 YFSETQ. Trimming pared 0 bases from V and 4 bases from J, leaving 13 bases between. As DNA, the CDR3 is TGCGCCAGCAGCTTGGCAGCGGGGGTCGGCACTGAAGCTTTCTTT. Protein sequence: CASSLAAGVGTEAFF.

This clone was detected only a few times. The chain couples TRBV5-1 to TRBJ2-2; 12 bases are a match to TRBD2. Germline V gives CDR1 SGHRS, CDR2 YFSETQ. The CDR3 contains 16 residues. The V gene end was trimmed by 1 base and the J gene end by 5 bases; junction bases not matched to a gene: 3. In DNA form, the CDR3 reads TGCGCCAGCAGCTTGCGACTAGCGGGGGAGACCGGGGAGCTGTTTTTT. Translating gives CASSLRLAGETGELFF.

The chain recombines TRBV10-3 with TRBJ2-3, with TRBD1 identical over 7 bases. V lost 10 bases to trimming and J lost 2 bases; unmatched junction nucleotides: 9. CDR3 size: 14 residues. In germline, CDR1 is ENHRY, CDR2 SYGVKD. The CDR3 region has the DNA TGTGCCACTCGGCTCGGGACAGCCACAGATACGCAGTATTTT. It codes for CATRLGTATDTQYF.

The chain is built from TRBV6-5 and TRBJ1-5, with D uncertain. V shed 2 bases and J shed 6 bases, with 14 bases lying between them. This CDR3 is 15 amino acids long. CDR1 is MNHEY, CDR2 SVGAGI, per germline. CDR3 region: CASSYKQPGSQPQHF. The DNA of the CDR3 is TGTGCCAGCAGTTACAAACAGCCCGGGAGTCAGCCCCAGCATTTT.

The CDR3 DNA follows: TGTGCCAGCAGGGTGAACTCGGGGAATTCACCCCTCCACTTT. Translated: CASRVNSGNSPLHF. V gene TRBV25-1 combines with J gene TRBJ1-6; D gene ambiguous. CDR1 MGHDK and CDR2 SYGVNS come from the germline V gene. This CDR3 has 14 residues. V dropped 6 bases and J dropped 7 bases, with 13 bases sitting between them.

The chain joins TRBV7-6 to TRBJ1-3; D is ambiguous. The V gene's germline CDR1 is SGHVS and CDR2 FNYEAQ. The CDR3 extends over 15 amino acids. The V end lost 3 bases, the J end lost 0 bases, and 9 bases lay between the germline ends. The CDR3 DNA reads TGTGCCAGCAGCTTGGCCTCTGGCTCTGGAAACACCATATATTTT. Its protein product is CASSLASGSGNTIYF. The full variable domain, in which reference TRBV7-6 and TRBJ1-3 provide the parts outside the CDR3, is GAGVSQSPRYKVTKRGQDVALRCDPISGHVSLYWYRQALGQGPEFLTYFNYEAQQDKSGLPNDRFSAERPEGSISTLTIQRTEQRDSAMYRCASSLASGSGNTIYFGEGSWLTVV.

The chain uses TRBV5-1 and TRBJ2-2; 7 nucleotides line up with TRBD1. The J segment lost 5 bases and the V segment lost 1 base, leaving 5 bases of the junction unmatched. Germline CDR1 reads SGHRS; CDR2 reads YFSETQ. The CDR3 has 15 residues. The CDR3 region is CASSLRQGGTGELFF. The CDR3 coding sequence is TGCGCCAGCAGCTTGAGACAGGGTGGGACCGGGGAGCTGTTTTTT. The variable domain in full, completed from reference TRBV5-1 and TRBJ2-2, reads KAGVTQTPRYLIKTRGQQVTLSCSPISGHRSVSWYQQTPGQGLQFLFEYFSETQRNKGNFPGRFSGRQFSNSRSEMNVSTLELGDSALYLCASSLRQGGTGELFFGEGSRLTVL.

This chain uses TRBV19 with TRBJ2-7; 9 bases are a match to TRBD1. Germline CDR1 and CDR2: LNHDA and SQIVND (reference sequence). The length of the CDR3 is 16 residues. The ends lost 3 bases at V and 1 base at J; junction bases unmatched: 7. CDR3: CASSMTGQGISYEQYF. DNA of the CDR3: TGTGCCAGTAGTATGACCGGACAGGGGATATCCTACGAGCAGTACTTC.

This rearrangement joins TRBV18 to TRBJ2-7; 7 nucleotides line up with TRBD1. With 4 bases clipped from V and 2 bases from J, the junction kept 8 bases outside the gene matches. Germline CDR1 KGHSH, CDR2 LQKENI. The CDR3 spans 15 residues. The CDR3 nucleotides are TGTGCCAGCTCACTAAACCCCGACAGGGCCTACGAGCAGTACTTC. Its protein product is CASSLNPDRAYEQYF.

The chain recombines TRBV2 with TRBJ1-5; D unresolved. This CDR3 region has 13 residues. Germline V CDR1 and CDR2: SNHLY, FYNNEI. Trimming took 5 bases from V and 0 from J, leaving 5 bases between them. The CDR3 spells CASSYGSNQPQHF. The CDR3 DNA sequence: TGTGCCAGCAGTTACGGTAGCAATCAGCCCCAGCATTTT.